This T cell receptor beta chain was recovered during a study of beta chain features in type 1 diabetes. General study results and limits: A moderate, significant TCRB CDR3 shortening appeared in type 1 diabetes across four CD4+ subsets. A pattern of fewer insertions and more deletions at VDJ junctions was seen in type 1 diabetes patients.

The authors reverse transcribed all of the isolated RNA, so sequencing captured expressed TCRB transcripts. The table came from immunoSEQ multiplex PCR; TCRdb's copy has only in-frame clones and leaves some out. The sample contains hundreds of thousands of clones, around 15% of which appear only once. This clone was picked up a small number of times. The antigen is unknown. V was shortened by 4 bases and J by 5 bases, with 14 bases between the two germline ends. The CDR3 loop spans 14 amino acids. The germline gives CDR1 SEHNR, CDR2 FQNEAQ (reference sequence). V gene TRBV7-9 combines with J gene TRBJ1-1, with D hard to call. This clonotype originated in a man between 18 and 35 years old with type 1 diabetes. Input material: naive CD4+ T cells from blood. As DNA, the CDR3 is TGTGCCAGCAGCTACGAGAGGGCGAGGACTGAAGCTTTCTTT. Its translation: CASSYERARTEAFF.